This TCR beta chain emerged from a study of identical twins. Notes on the study in general: Whereas memory repertoires showed no such difference, abundant cord blood beta clonotypes carried fewer insertions. Beta out-of-frame twin sharing showed a weaker excess.

This clonotype appeared many times. Its antigen is not known. This CDR3 spans 15 amino acids. The trim removed 10 bases at V and 3 bases at J, leaving 10 bases unmatched. TCRdb re-called the 5' RACE reads with MiXCR, one entry per CDR3 protein. The profile shows some 460,000 distinct CDR3 sequences, 14% of them singletons. The same data also went into a second study, on yellow fever vaccine responses in identical twins.

V and J are TRBV12-3 or TRBV12-4 and TRBJ1-1; 11 nucleotides agree with TRBD1. This clonotype was sampled from a young woman in good health. Sequenced: CD4+ T cells sorted from blood. CDR3: CATRTGGNSDTEAFF. The CDR3 nucleotides read TGTGCCACCCGGACAGGGGGCAATTCGGACACTGAAGCTTTCTTT.